These 4 T cell receptor beta chains share one sample of origin, sequenced in a study of T cell repertoires in cytomegalovirus infection. TCRdb re-called the reads through MiXCR, storing one row per CDR3 protein. The sample has around 200,000 distinct CDR3 sequences, roughly 17% seen once; the top ten hold less than 25%. The sequenced sample was CD8+ T cells from PBMCs. The receptor set was obtained from a human donor in good health (CMV status not recorded). Some clones in this sample may be carry-over from other donors' samples.

The rearrangement links TRBV4-1 to TRBJ1-1; D unresolved. V lost 1 base, J lost 4 bases, and 7 bases lay in between. The CDR3 sequence is 13 residues long. Germline CDR1 and CDR2: MGHRA and YSYEKL. The CDR3 loop is CASSQGRSTEAFF. As DNA, the CDR3 is TGCGCCAGCAGCCAAGGGCGAAGCACTGAAGCTTTCTTT.

This clonotype was seen more than once but under ten times. The rearrangement uses TRBV7-9 and TRBJ2-7; D remains ambiguous. V lost 6 bases, J lost 0 bases, and 15 bases lay in between. The length of the CDR3 is 15 residues. Per the germline V gene, CDR1 is SEHNR and CDR2 is FQNEAQ (reference sequence). CDR3 in amino acids: CASSSSTLSSYEQYF. CDR3 DNA: TGTGCCAGCAGTTCAAGCACCTTAAGCTCCTACGAGCAGTACTTC.

This clonotype was found many times. The V and J genes are TRBV7-2 and TRBJ2-5; TRBD1 is a possible D gene (5 bases). The CDR3 sequence is 13 residues long. V dropped 6 bases and J dropped 2 bases, with 10 bases sitting between them. The germline V gene encodes CDR1 SGHTA and CDR2 FQGNSA. CDR3 nucleotide sequence: TGTGCCAGCAGTCCGGACACGCAAGAGACCCAGTACTTC. It is translated as CASSPDTQETQYF. Full variable domain (missing parts from reference TRBV7-2 and TRBJ2-5): GAGVSQSPSNKVTEKGKDVELRCDPISGHTALYWYRQSLGQGLEFLIYFQGNSAPDKSGLPSDRFSAERTGGSVSTLTIQRTQQEDSAVYLCASSPDTQETQYFGPGTRLLVL.

The V call is TRBV5-6, the J call TRBJ1-2, with D unresolved. Trimming shortened V by 4 bases and J by 7 bases, and 8 bases separated the two germline ends. Germline assignment: CDR1 SGHDT and CDR2 YYEEEE. The CDR3 is 11 amino acids. DNA of the CDR3: TGTGCCAGCAGCGCCTGGAGTGGCTACACCTTC. Amino acids: CASSAWSGYTF.